A single sample gave rise to the 27 T cell receptor beta chains below, sequenced in a study of Ad26.COV2.S vaccination and SARS-CoV-2 variants. The treatment is: over 15 received Ad26.COV2.S at low or high dose, single or two shots; 5 received placebo; per-sample allocation not given. Repertoires come from day 63 after the first vaccine or placebo injection. Method: immunoSEQ multiplex PCR; TCRdb's copy keeps in-frame clones and lacks some. Of some 520,000 clones in the sample, approximately 88% were seen once. The sequences come from peripheral blood, collected in a trial of Ad26.COV2.S vaccine versus placebo. Receptor source: a person between 18 and 60 years old who received the Ad26.COV2.S COVID-19 vaccine or a placebo.

This clone has a single count. The J gene is TRBJ1-1, the V gene TRBV27, with D possibly being TRBD1 (5 bases). Deletions cut 4 bases from V and 3 bases from J, with 12 bases between. The CDR3 is made up of 14 amino acids. Germline CDR1 MNHEY, CDR2 SMNVEV (reference sequence). The CDR3 sequence is CASSWSLGDTEAFF. Here the CDR3 DNA reads TGTGCCAGCAGTTGGAGCCTGGGGGACACTGAAGCTTTCTTT.

The chain is built from TRBV6-2 or TRBV6-3 and TRBJ2-1, with 11 bases matching TRBD1. The V and J ends lost 2 bases and 2 bases, in that order; junction bases with no gene match: 5. This CDR3 spans 17 amino acids. Germline loops: CDR1 MNHEY, CDR2 SVGEGT. CDR3 nucleotide sequence: TGTGCCAGCAGTTACATCCGGGGACAGGGGGCCTACAATGAGCAGTTCTTC. Its translation: CASSYIRGQGAYNEQFF.

This rearrangement joins TRBV3-1 (or the pseudogene TRBV3-2) to TRBJ1-5; no firm D call. Germline V gene lookup returns CDR1 LGHDT and CDR2 YNNKEL (reference sequence). The V and J ends lost 5 bases and 4 bases respectively, with 12 bases between them. The CDR3 contains 14 residues. Here the CDR3 reads CASSGHPLNQPQHF. Written as DNA, the CDR3 is TGTGCCAGCAGCGGTCACCCTTTAAATCAGCCCCAGCATTTT.

The V gene is TRBV20-1, the J gene TRBJ1-6; D uncertain. V was cut by 3 bases and J by 10 bases, with 13 bases left in between. This CDR3 contains 13 residues. CDR1 and CDR2 (germline): DFQATT, SNEGSKA (reference sequence). CDR3 nucleotides: TGCAGTGCTAGTCCCGTTTTTAGCTCACCCCTCCACTTT. Its protein product is CSASPVFSSPLHF.

CDR3 sequence (DNA): TGTGCCAGCAGCTTAATGGGGGGTGGAGAGACCCAGTACTTC. Amino acid sequence: CASSLMGGGETQYF. This chain connects TRBV5-6 to TRBJ2-5; perhaps TRBD2 as D (6 bases). V was pared by 2 bases and J by 4 bases, with 12 bases between. CDR1 SGHDT and CDR2 YYEEEE come from the germline V gene. This CDR3 is built from 14 residues.

The gene calls are TRBV28 and TRBJ2-7; D gene unclear. Germline CDR1 reads MDHEN; CDR2 reads SYDVKM. This CDR3 region has 15 residues. Trimming shortened V by 3 bases and J by 2 bases, and 14 bases separated the two germline ends. The CDR3, as DNA: TGTGCCAGCAGTTTTTCCCTTCTGGTCACCTACGAGCAGTACTTC. Protein: CASSFSLLVTYEQYF.

This chain connects TRBV15 to TRBJ1-2; no reliable D call. V shed 6 bases and J shed 4 bases, with 24 bases lying between them. The CDR3 consists of 17 residues. CDR1 is LNHNV and CDR2 is YYDKDF in the germline V gene (reference sequence). The CDR3 loop is CATRRIPGRTPAYGYTF. CDR3 DNA: TGTGCCACCAGGAGAATCCCCGGACGGACTCCCGCCTATGGCTACACCTTC.

The CDR3 DNA follows: TGTGCCAGCAGTACCACTAGGGGGAACACCGGGGAGCTGTTTTTT. Protein: CASSTTRGNTGELFF. The chain combines TRBV27 with TRBJ2-2; D is possibly TRBD1 or TRBD2 (5 bases each). Germline CDR1 MNHEY, CDR2 SMNVEV (reference sequence). The CDR3 consists of 15 residues. Deletions cut 5 bases from V and 1 base from J, with 11 bases between.

There are a few counts of this clone. The chain joins TRBV3-1 (or the pseudogene TRBV3-2) to TRBJ2-7; D is perhaps TRBD1 or TRBD2 (5 bases each). Trimming removed 10 bases from V and 1 base from J, with 8 bases in between. Germline V gives CDR1 LGHDT, CDR2 YNNKEL (reference sequence). This CDR3 comprises 11 residues. CDR3 amino acids: CATGASYEQYF. The CDR3 DNA follows: TGTGCCACCGGGGCTTCCTACGAGCAGTACTTC.

This clone was detected once. V gene TRBV28 combines with J gene TRBJ1-2; D is perhaps TRBD1 (6 bases). The germline V and J ends were trimmed by 6 bases and 2 bases, with 13 bases remaining between them. The CDR3 covers 14 residues. Germline loops: CDR1 MDHEN, CDR2 SYDVKM. The CDR3 spells CASSSVGGNYGYTF. The CDR3 coding sequence is TGTGCCAGCAGCAGTGTAGGGGGGAACTATGGCTACACCTTC.

For the CDR3, the DNA is TGTGCCAGCAGTTTAGTACGACTCCCTCCAAACACAGATACGCAGTATTTT. The encoded protein is CASSLVRLPPNTDTQYF. The V gene is TRBV28, the J gene TRBJ2-3; D is unclear. Trimming cost V 2 bases and J 2 bases, with 17 bases left between them. Germline V gives CDR1 MDHEN, CDR2 SYDVKM. The CDR3 contains 17 residues. The variable domain in full, completed from reference TRBV28 and TRBJ2-3, reads DVKVTQSSRYLVKRTGEKVFLECVQDMDHENMFWYRQDPGLGLRLIYFSYDVKMKEKGDIPEGYSVSREKKERFSLILESASTNQTSMYLCASSLVRLPPNTDTQYFGPGTRLTVL.

The sample holds one count of this clone. This sequence joins TRBV11-3 and TRBJ2-3, with TRBD2 matching over 10 bases. This CDR3 comprises 15 residues. In germline, CDR1 is SGHNT, CDR2 YENEEA. Trimming cost V 2 bases and J 2 bases; bases outside gene matches: 1. The CDR3 region has the DNA TGTGCCAGCAGCTTACTAGCGGGAGACACAGATACGCAGTATTTT. As protein: CASSLLAGDTDTQYF. The variable domain in full, with the rest retrieved from reference TRBV11-3 and TRBJ2-3, is EAGVVQSPRYKIIEKKQPVAFWCNPISGHNTLYWYLQNLGQGPELLIRYENEEAVDDSQLPKDRFSAERLKGVDSTLKIQPAELGDSAVYLCASSLLAGDTDTQYFGPGTRLTVL.

The gene calls are TRBV6-2 or TRBV6-3 and TRBJ2-7; perhaps TRBD2 as D (5 bases). Germline loops: CDR1 MNHEY, CDR2 SVGEGT. V lost 6 bases to trimming and J lost 3 bases, with 9 bases between them. This CDR3 is 12 amino acids long. The CDR3 region has the DNA TGTGCCAGCAGCCTAGCTAACTACGAGCAGTACTTC. This gives the protein CASSLANYEQYF.

J is TRBJ2-7 and V is TRBV9; D is unclear. Trimming cost V 4 bases and J 4 bases, with 12 bases left between them. The CDR3 contains 13 residues. Germline V lookup: CDR1 SGDLS, CDR2 YYNGEE. The CDR3 sequence is CASSPSSPYEQYF. The CDR3 nucleotides are TGTGCCAGCAGCCCTAGTTCCCCTTACGAGCAGTACTTC.

This rearrangement joins TRBV5-1 to TRBJ2-1; D unresolved. The CDR3 covers 13 residues. V was trimmed by 5 bases and J by 1 base, leaving 7 bases between them. Germline V gene sequence: CDR1 SGHRS, CDR2 YFSETQ. The chain's CDR3 is CASRQQSYNEQFF. In DNA form, the CDR3 reads TGCGCCAGCAGGCAACAGTCCTACAATGAGCAGTTCTTC.

The rearrangement uses TRBV3-1 (or the pseudogene TRBV3-2) and TRBJ2-1; D might be TRBD2 (6 bases). Trimming took 0 bases from V and 3 from J, leaving 15 bases between them. Germline lookup yields CDR1 LGHDT and CDR2 YNNKEL (reference sequence). The CDR3 is made up of 17 amino acids. This CDR3 is CASSQDTGVVLYNEQFF. The CDR3 DNA reads as TGTGCCAGCAGCCAAGATACGGGAGTGGTGCTCTACAATGAGCAGTTCTTC.

The CDR3 loop reads CASSSGNYNEQFF. In nucleotides, the CDR3 is TGTGCCAGCAGTAGCGGAAACTACAATGAGCAGTTCTTC. The chain couples TRBV12-3 or TRBV12-4 to TRBJ2-1; possibly TRBD2 for D (5 bases). The CDR3 has 13 residues. Trimming removed 5 bases from V and 3 bases from J, with 8 bases in between.

This chain links TRBV6-1 with TRBJ1-3; D is ambiguous. The V and J ends lost 1 base and 4 bases respectively, with 8 bases between them. Germline CDR1 is MNHNS and CDR2 is SASEGT. The length of the CDR3 is 14 residues. The CDR3 sequence is CASSEDGWGNTIYF. The CDR3 nucleotides read TGTGCCAGCAGTGAAGATGGGTGGGGAAACACCATATATTTT.

V and J are TRBV18 and TRBJ2-1; perhaps D is TRBD1 or TRBD2 (5 bases each). The CDR3 consists of 17 residues. Trimming took off 3 bases at V and 0 bases at J, with 15 bases between the two ends. Germline V gene sequence: CDR1 KGHSH, CDR2 LQKENI. CDR3 sequence reads: CASSPLTGTSSYNEQFF. The CDR3 DNA sequence: TGTGCCAGCTCACCCCTGACCGGGACCAGCTCCTACAATGAGCAGTTCTTC.

The V call is TRBV19, the J call TRBJ2-3; D remains unclear. The CDR3 extends over 14 amino acids. Per the germline V gene, CDR1 is LNHDA and CDR2 is SQIVND (reference sequence). Trimming stripped 1 base from V and 4 bases from J, with 9 bases between. The CDR3 is CASSIVSAADTQYF. The CDR3 DNA follows: TGTGCCAGTAGTATAGTATCGGCAGCAGATACGCAGTATTTT.

The genes are TRBV6-2 or TRBV6-3 and TRBJ1-2; tentative D call: TRBD1 (6 bases). V was trimmed by 4 bases and J by 8 bases, leaving 20 bases between them. Germline lookup yields CDR1 MNHEY and CDR2 SVGEGT. The CDR3 contains 15 residues. Here the CDR3 reads CASSWGPSVGQGYTF. CDR3 in DNA: TGTGCCAGCAGTTGGGGGCCCTCGGTGGGGCAGGGCTACACCTTC.

The V gene is TRBV6-6, the J gene TRBJ2-1; D call uncertain. The CDR3 sequence is 12 residues long. V dropped 4 bases and J dropped 6 bases, with 7 bases sitting between them. Germline values: CDR1 MNHNY, CDR2 SVGAGI (reference sequence). CDR3 DNA sequence: TGTGCCAGCAGTTCTGTCGGCAATGAGCAGTTCTTC. As protein: CASSSVGNEQFF.

The chain combines TRBV13 with TRBJ2-3, with D possibly matching TRBD1 (6 bases). Germline loops: CDR1 PRHDT, CDR2 FYEKMQ (reference sequence). Trimming removed 6 bases from V and 2 bases from J, with 18 bases in between. The CDR3 is made up of 16 amino acids. CDR3 protein: CASSSPGHPSTDTQYF. CDR3 nucleotides: TGTGCCAGCAGTTCTCCGGGACACCCCTCCACAGATACGCAGTATTTT.

The chain couples TRBV19 to TRBJ1-2; 8 nucleotides line up with TRBD1. V was pared by 9 bases and J by 7 bases, with 7 bases of the junction left unmatched. The CDR3 consists of 12 residues. In germline, CDR1 is LNHDA, CDR2 SQIVND (reference sequence). Here the CDR3 DNA reads TGTGCCAGCGAGCAGGGGGCTTTTGGCTACACCTTC. Amino acid sequence: CASEQGAFGYTF.

The rearrangement joins TRBV30 to TRBJ2-7, with D uncertain. This CDR3 comprises 15 residues. The V end lost 2 bases, the J end lost 2 bases, and 16 bases lay between the germline ends. The germline CDR1 and CDR2 sequences are GTSNPN and SVGIG (reference sequence). In DNA, the CDR3 is TGTGCCTGGAGTAGGCCGGGCTCTACCGCCTACGAGCAGTACTTC. The encoded protein is CAWSRPGSTAYEQYF.

The genes are TRBV13 and TRBJ2-5; a weak D match, TRBD2 (5 bases). The CDR3 is 15 amino acids. Trimming cost V 5 bases and J 1 base, with 14 bases left between them. Germline-derived CDR1 and CDR2 are PRHDT and FYEKMQ (reference sequence). The CDR3 here is CASSPRGVGQETQYF. For the CDR3, the DNA is TGTGCCAGCAGCCCCCGGGGAGTGGGCCAAGAGACCCAGTACTTC.

The chain recombines TRBV7-2 with TRBJ2-1; D unresolved. Germline V CDR1 and CDR2: SGHTA, FQGNSA. The CDR3 consists of 13 residues. The germline V and J ends were trimmed by 3 bases and 5 bases, with 8 bases remaining between them. Written as DNA, the CDR3 is TGTGCCAGCAGCTTTTCCCAGGACAATGAGCAGTTCTTC. This gives the protein CASSFSQDNEQFF. Together with reference TRBV7-2 and TRBJ2-1, the CDR3 gives the full variable domain: GAGVSQSPSNKVTEKGKDVELRCDPISGHTALYWYRQSLGQGLEFLIYFQGNSAPDKSGLPSDRFSAERTGGSVSTLTIQRTQQEDSAVYLCASSFSQDNEQFFGPGTRLTVL.